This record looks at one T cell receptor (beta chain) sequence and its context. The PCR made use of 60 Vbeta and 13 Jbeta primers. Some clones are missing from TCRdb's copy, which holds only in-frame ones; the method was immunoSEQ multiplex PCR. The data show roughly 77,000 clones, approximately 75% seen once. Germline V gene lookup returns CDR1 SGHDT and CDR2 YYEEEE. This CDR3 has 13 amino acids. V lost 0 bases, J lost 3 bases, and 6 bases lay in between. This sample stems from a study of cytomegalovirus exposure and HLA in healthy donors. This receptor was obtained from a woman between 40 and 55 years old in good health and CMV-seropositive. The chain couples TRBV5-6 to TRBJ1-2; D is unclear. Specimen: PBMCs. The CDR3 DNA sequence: TGTGCCAGCAGCTTGGTGGCATACTATGGCTACACCTTC. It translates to CASSLVAYYGYTF.